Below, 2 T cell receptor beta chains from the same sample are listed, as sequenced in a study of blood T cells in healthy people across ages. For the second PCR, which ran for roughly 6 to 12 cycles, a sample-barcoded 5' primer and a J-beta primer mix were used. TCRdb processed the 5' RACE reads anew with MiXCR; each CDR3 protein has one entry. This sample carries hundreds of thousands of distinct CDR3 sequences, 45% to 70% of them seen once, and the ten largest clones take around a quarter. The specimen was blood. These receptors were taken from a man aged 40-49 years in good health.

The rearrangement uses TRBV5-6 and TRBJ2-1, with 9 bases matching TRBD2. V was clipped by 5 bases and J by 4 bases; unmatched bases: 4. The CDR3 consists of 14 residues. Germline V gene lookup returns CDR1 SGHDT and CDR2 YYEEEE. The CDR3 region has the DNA TGTGCCAGCAGAAGACTAGCGGTTTACAATGAGCAGTTCTTC. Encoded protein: CASRRLAVYNEQFF.

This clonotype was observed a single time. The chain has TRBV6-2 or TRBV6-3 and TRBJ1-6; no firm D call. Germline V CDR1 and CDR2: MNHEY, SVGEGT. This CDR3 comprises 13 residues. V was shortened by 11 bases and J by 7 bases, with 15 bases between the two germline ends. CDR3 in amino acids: CASSGRENSPLHF. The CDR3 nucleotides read TGTGCCTCCTCCGGCCGGGAGAATTCACCCCTCCACTTT.